Listed here are 3 T cell receptor beta chains from one sample, sequenced in a study of CD8 T cells in cerebrospinal fluid in Alzheimer's disease. TCRdb reprocessed the 10x single-cell sequencing reads, keeping one entry per CDR3 protein, no DNA. This sample contains 320 or so distinct CDR3 sequences. Material: cerebrospinal fluid. The receptor source for this set is a human donor with mild cognitive impairment.

Its frequency marks this clonotype as large. The J gene is TRBJ2-2, the V gene TRBV20-1; the D call of TRBD2 rests on TCRdb alone, since no DNA is present to check it. This CDR3 is 15 amino acids long. CDR1 and CDR2 (germline): DFQATT, SNEGSKA (reference sequence). CDR3 in amino acids: CSAHPAGGRTGELFF.

This clonotype is labeled medium-sized based on frequency. This chain connects TRBV15 to TRBJ1-4. Germline CDR1 is LNHNV and CDR2 is YYDKDF (reference sequence). The CDR3 runs to 18 residues. The CDR3 loop is CATSRDVSQSGHNEKLFF.

This clonotype is large (0.1 to 1%) by frequency. V usage is TRBV7-2 and J usage is TRBJ2-5; TCRdb picks TRBD1, but there is no DNA to check that call. CDR1 and CDR2 (germline): SGHTA, FQGNSA. CDR3 length: 12 amino acids. CDR3 loop: CASSLDTVAQYF.